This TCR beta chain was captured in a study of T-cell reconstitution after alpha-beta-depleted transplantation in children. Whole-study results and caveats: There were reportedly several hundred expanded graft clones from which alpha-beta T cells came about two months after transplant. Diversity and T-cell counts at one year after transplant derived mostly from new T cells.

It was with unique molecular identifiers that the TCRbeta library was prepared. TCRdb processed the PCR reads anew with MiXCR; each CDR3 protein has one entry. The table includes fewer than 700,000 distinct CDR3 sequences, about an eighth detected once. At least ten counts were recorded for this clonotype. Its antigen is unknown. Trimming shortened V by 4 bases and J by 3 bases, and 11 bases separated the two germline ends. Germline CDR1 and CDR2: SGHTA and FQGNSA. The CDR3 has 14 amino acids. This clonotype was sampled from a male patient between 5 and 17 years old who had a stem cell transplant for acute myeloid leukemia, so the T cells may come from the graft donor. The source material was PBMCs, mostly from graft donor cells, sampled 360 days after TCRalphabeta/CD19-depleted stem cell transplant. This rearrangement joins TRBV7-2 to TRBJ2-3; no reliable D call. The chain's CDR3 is CASSSSVGTDTQYF. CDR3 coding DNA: TGTGCCAGCAGCTCAAGCGTGGGTACAGATACGCAGTATTTT.